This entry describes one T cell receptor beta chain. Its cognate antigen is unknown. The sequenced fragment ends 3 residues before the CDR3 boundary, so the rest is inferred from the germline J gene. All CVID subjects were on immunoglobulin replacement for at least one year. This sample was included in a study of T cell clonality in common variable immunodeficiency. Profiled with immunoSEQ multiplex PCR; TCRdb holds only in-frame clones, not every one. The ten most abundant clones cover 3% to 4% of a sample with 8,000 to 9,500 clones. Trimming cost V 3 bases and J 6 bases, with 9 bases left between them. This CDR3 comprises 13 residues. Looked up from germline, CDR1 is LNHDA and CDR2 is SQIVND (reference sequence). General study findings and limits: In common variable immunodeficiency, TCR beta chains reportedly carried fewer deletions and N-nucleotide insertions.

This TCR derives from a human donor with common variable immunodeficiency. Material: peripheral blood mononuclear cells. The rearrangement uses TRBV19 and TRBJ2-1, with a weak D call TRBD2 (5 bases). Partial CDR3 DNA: TGTGCCAGTAGTATCGGGGTAATCAATGAG. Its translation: CASSIGVINE. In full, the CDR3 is CASSIGVINEQFF.